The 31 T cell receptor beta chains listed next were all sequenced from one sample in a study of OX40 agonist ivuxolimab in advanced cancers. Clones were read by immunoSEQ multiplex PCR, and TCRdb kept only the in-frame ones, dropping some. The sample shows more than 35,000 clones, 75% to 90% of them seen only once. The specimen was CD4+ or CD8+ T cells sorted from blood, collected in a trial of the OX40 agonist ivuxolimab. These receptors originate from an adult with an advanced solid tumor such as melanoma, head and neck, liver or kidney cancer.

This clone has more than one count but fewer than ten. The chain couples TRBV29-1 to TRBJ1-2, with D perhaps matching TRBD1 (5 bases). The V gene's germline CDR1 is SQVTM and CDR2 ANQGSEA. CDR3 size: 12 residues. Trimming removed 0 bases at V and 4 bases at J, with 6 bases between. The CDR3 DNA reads TGCAGCGTTGAAGATGGGGGCTATGGCTACACCTTC. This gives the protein CSVEDGGYGYTF.

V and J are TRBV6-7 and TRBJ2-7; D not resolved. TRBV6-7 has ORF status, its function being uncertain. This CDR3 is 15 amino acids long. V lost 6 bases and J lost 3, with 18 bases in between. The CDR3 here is CASSRPNQYFYEQYF. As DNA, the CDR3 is TGTGCCAGCAGCCGACCGAACCAGTATTTCTACGAGCAGTACTTC.

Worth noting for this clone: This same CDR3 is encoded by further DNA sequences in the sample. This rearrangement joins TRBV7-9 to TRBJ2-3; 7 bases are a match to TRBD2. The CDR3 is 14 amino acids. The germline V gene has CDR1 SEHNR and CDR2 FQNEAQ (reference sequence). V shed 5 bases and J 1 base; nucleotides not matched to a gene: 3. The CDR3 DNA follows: TGTGCCAGCAGCCCTAGCGGCCGCACAGATACGCAGTATTTT. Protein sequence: CASSPSGRTDTQYF.

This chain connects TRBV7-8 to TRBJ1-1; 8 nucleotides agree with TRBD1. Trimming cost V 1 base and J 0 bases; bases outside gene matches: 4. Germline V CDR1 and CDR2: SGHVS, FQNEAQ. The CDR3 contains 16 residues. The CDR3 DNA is TGTGCCAGCAGCTTAGGGCAGGGGGCAGTGAACACTGAAGCTTTCTTT. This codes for CASSLGQGAVNTEAFF. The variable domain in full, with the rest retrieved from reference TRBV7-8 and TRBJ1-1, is GAGVSQSPRYKVAKRGQDVALRCDPISGHVSLFWYQQALGQGPEFLTYFQNEAQLDKSGLPSDRFFAERPEGSVSTLKIQRTQQEDSAVYLCASSLGQGAVNTEAFFGQGTRLTVV.

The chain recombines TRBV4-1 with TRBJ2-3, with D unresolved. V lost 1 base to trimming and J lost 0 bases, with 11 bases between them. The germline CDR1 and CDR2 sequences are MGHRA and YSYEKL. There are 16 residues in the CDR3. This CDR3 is CASSQGSSASTDTQYF. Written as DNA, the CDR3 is TGCGCCAGCAGCCAAGGGTCTAGTGCTAGCACAGATACGCAGTATTTT.

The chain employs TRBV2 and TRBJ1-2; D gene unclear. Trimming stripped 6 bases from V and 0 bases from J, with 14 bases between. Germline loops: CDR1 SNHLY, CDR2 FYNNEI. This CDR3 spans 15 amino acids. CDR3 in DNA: TGTGCCAGCAGGCCGGGTCCGTCGGCTAACTATGGCTACACCTTC. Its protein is CASRPGPSANYGYTF.

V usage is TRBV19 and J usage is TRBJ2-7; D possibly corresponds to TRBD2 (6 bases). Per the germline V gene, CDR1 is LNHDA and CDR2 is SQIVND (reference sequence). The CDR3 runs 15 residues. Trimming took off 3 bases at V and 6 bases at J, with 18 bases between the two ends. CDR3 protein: CASSIVRDLLSEQYF. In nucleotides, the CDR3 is TGTGCCAGTAGTATTGTCCGGGACTTACTATCCGAGCAGTACTTC.

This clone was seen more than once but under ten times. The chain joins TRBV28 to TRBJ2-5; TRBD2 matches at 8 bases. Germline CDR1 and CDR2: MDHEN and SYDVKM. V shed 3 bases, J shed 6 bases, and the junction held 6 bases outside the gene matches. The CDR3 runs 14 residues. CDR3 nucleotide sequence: TGTGCCAGCAGTTTCAGCGGGAGCGGTAAGACCCAGTACTTC. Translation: CASSFSGSGKTQYF.

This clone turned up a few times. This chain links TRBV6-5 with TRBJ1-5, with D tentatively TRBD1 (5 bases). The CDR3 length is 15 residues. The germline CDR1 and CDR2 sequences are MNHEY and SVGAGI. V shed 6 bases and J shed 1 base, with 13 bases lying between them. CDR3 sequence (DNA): TGTGCCAGCAGCCCAGGGTTGGGGAGCAATCAGCCCCAGCATTTT. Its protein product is CASSPGLGSNQPQHF.

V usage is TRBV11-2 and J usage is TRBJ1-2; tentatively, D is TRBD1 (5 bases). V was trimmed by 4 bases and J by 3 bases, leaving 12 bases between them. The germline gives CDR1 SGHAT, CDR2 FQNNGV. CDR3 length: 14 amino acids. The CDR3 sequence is CASSSILTDYGYTF. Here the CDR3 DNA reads TGTGCCAGCAGCTCCATCCTGACAGACTATGGCTACACCTTC. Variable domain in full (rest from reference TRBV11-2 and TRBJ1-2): EAGVAQSPRYKIIEKRQSVAFWCNPISGHATLYWYQQILGQGPKLLIQFQNNGVVDDSQLPKDRFSAERLKGVDSTLKIQPAKLEDSAVYLCASSSILTDYGYTFGSGTRLTVV.

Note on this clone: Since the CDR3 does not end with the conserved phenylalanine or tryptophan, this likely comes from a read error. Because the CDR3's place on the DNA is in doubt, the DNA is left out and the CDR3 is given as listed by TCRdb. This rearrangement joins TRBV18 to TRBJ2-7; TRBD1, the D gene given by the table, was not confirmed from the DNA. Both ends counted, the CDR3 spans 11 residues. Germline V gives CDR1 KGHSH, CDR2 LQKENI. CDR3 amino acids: CASSPTDRVLY.

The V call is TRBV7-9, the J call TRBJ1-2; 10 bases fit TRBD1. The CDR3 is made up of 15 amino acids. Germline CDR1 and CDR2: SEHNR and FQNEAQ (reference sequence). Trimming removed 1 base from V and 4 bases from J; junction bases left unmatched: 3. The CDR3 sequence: CASSLVTGGGYGYTF. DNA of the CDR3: TGTGCCAGCAGCTTAGTGACAGGGGGCGGCTATGGCTACACCTTC.

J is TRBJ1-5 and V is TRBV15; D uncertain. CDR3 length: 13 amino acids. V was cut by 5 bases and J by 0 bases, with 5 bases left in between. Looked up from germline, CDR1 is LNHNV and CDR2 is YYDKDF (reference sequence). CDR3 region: CATSQASNQPQHF. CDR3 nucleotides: TGTGCCACCAGCCAAGCTAGCAATCAGCCCCAGCATTTT.

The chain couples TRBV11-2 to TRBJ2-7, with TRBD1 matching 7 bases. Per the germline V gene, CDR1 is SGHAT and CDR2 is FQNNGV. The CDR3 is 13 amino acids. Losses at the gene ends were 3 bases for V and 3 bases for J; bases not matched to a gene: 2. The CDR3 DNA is TGTGCCAGCAGCTTGACAGGGTACTACGAGCAGTACTTC. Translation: CASSLTGYYEQYF.

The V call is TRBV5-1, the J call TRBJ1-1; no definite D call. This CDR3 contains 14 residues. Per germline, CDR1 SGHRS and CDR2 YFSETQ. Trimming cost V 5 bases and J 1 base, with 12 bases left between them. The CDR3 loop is CASRMSAGNTEAFF. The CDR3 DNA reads TGCGCCAGCAGAATGTCTGCGGGGAACACTGAAGCTTTCTTT.

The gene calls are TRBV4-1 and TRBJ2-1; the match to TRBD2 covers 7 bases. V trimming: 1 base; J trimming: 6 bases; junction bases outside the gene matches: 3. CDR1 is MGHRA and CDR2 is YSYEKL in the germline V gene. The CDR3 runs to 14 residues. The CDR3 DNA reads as TGCGCCAGCAGCCAAGCCCGGGGGGTCAATGAGCAGTTCTTC. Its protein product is CASSQARGVNEQFF.

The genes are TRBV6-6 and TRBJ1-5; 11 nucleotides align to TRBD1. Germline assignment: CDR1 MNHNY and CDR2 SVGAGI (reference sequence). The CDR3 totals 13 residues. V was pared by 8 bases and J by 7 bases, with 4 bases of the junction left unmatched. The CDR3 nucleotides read TGTGCCAGCGGACAGGGGGCTTCACAGCCCCAGCATTTT. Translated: CASGQGASQPQHF.

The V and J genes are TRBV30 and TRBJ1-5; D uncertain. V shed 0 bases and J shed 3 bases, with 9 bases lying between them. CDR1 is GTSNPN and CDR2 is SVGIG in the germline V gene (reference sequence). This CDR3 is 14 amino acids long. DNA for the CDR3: TGTGCCTGGAGTGTACAGACATCCAATCAGCCCCAGCATTTT. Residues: CAWSVQTSNQPQHF.

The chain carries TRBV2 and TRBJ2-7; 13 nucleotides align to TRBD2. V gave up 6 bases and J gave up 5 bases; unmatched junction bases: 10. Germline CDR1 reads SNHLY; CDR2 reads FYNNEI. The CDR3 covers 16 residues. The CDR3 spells CASRTGTSGNPHEQYF. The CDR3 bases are TGTGCCAGCAGGACCGGGACTAGCGGGAATCCCCACGAGCAGTACTTC.

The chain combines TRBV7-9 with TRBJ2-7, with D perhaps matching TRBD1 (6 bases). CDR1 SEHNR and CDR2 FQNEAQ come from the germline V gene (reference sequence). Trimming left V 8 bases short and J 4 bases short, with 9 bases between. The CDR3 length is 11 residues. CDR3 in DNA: TGTGCCAGCGGGGGCGGGTACGAGCAGTACTTC. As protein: CASGGGYEQYF.

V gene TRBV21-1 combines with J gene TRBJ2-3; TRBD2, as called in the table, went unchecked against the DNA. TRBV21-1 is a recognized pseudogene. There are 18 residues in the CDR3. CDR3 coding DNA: TGTGCCAGCAGCAAAGGTCGAAGTCCCCCACCTAGAGCAGATACGCAGTATTTT. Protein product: CASSKGRSPPPRADTQYF.

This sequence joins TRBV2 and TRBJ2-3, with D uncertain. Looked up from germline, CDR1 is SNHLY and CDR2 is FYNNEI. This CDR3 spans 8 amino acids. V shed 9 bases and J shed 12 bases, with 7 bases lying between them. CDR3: CASNGQYF. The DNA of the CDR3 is TGTGCCAGTAATGGCCAGTATTTT.

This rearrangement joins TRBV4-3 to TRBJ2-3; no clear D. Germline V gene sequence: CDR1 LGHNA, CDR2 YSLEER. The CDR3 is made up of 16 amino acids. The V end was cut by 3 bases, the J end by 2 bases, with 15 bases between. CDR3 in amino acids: CASSQTDWTSTDTQYF. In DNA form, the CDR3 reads TGCGCCAGCAGCCAGACCGACTGGACGTCCACAGATACGCAGTATTTT.

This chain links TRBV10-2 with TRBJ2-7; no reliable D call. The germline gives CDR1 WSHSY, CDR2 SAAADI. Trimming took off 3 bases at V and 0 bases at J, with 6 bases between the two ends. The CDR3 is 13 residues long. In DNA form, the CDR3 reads TGCGCCAGCAGTGATCTTAGCTCCTACGAGCAGTACTTC. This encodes CASSDLSSYEQYF.

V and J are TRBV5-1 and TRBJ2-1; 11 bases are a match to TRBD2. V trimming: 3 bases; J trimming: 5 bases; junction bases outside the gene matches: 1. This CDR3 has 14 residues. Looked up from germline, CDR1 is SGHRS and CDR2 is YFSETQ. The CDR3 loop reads CASSSTSGNNEQFF. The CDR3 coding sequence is TGCGCCAGCAGCTCGACTAGCGGGAACAATGAGCAGTTCTTC.

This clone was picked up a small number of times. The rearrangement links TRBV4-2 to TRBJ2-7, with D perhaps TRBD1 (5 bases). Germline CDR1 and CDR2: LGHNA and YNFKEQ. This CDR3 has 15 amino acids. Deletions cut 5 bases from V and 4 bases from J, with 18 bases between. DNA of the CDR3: TGTGCCAGCAGCTTCTACAGGCGGCCGGGTTACGAGCAGTACTTC. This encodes CASSFYRRPGYEQYF.

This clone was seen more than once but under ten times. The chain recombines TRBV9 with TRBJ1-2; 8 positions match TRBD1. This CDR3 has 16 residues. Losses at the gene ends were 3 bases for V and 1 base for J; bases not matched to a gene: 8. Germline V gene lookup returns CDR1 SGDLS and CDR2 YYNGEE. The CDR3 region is CASSEPRTGYNYGYTF. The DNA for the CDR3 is TGTGCCAGCAGCGAGCCCCGGACAGGGTATAACTATGGCTACACCTTC.

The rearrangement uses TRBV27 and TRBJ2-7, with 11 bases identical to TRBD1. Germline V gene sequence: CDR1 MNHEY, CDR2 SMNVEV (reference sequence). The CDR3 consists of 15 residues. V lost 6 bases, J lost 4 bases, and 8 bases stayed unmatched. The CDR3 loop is CASRGDRGRTYEQYF. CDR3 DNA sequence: TGTGCCAGCAGGGGGGACAGGGGGAGAACTTACGAGCAGTACTTC.

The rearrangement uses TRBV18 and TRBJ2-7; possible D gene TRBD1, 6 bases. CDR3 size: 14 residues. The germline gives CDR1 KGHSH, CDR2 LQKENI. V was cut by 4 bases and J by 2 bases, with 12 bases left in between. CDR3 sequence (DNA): TGTGCCAGCTCACACGGACAGTCCGCCTACGAGCAGTACTTC. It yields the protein CASSHGQSAYEQYF.

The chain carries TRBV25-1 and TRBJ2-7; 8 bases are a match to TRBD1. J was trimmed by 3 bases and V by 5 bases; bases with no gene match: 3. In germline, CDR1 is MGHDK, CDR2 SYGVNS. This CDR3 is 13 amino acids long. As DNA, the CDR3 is TGTGCCAGCAGTTACAGGGGGGACTACGAGCAGTACTTC. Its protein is CASSYRGDYEQYF.

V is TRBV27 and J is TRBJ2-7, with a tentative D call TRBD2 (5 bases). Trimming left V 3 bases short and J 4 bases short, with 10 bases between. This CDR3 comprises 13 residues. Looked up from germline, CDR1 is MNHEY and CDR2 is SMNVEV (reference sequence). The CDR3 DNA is TGTGCCAGCAGTTTGGCGGGTGGGTACGAGCAGTACTTC. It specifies CASSLAGGYEQYF.